This T cell receptor (beta chain) was identified during a study of cytomegalovirus exposure and HLA in healthy donors. Findings of the study overall: As was reported, the classifier diagnosed cytomegalovirus status with high specificity and sensitivity.

Germline CDR1 is MNHEY and CDR2 is SMNVEV (reference sequence). CDR3 size: 15 residues. V lost 1 base, J lost 3 bases, and 9 bases lay in between. With regard to this clone: The target antigen is unknown.

The PCR employed 60 Vbeta primers together with 13 Jbeta primers. Original data processing: About 12 million shared chains were among the about 80 million unique TCR beta chains that a later analysis counted. Using immunoSEQ multiplex PCR, the repertoire was profiled, and TCRdb retains in-frame clones only, with some absent. The V and J calls and the clone size are those of that table, but D and trimming were determined from the DNA. The profile shows about 160,000 clones, 75% to 80% of them singletons. This chain links TRBV27 with TRBJ2-2, with D perhaps TRBD1 (5 bases). Sequences were obtained from PBMCs. The source is a woman in her fifties or sixties in good health and CMV-seropositive. CDR3 sequence: CASSLLGLDTGELFF. CDR3 coding DNA: TGTGCCAGCAGTTTATTGGGGCTGGACACCGGGGAGCTGTTTTTT.